This entry is about one T cell receptor (beta chain). It has no known antigen specificity. The sample comes from a study of cytomegalovirus exposure and HLA in healthy donors (dated by TCRdb to about 2017). General notes on the study: In an earlier analysis of some 610 of the donors, under 300 Gb of sequence data and roughly 100 million unique TCR beta sequences from about 180 million T cells were reported. A later genetic analysis took genome-wide SNP genotypes for about 65% of the 666 donors and used that subset as a discovery cohort. The study was designed to test whether signatures of past pathogen exposure could be identified by cataloging public T cell receptors. Rather than using new phenotypic data, the later analysis identified candidate immune exposures from TCR beta sequences and from how often those sequences occurred across donors. The genetic ancestry cluster associated with self-reported Caucasian donors included roughly four fifths of the approximately 400 genotyped donors. Class I and class II HLA loci were covered by the typing at four-digit resolution. To decide whether each TCR beta V gene segment behaved as functional or pseudogenic, an earlier analysis of some 540 of the donors relied on high-throughput TCR beta sequencing. A later analysis re-analyzed previously published TCR beta repertoires from approximately 670 donors and added high-resolution HLA genotyping to study TCR occurrence patterns. Alongside the repertoire data, information on donor age, sex, ethnicity and CMV serostatus was compiled. To predict cytomegalovirus infection status, the study brought together high-throughput TCR immunosequencing, statistical association of individual TCRs with disease status, and machine learning. On average, roughly 240,000 unique TCR beta nucleotide sequences were sequenced per donor among 300 to 500 genotyped donors of the cohort, with roughly 18% of those sequences being non-productive. Because of strong linkage in the cohort, roughly 5 DR-DQ haplotypes were treated as single units for association and clustering. Besides the first cohort of approximately 710 subjects, a separate validation cohort made up of some 110 different subjects was used. The number of typed donors differed by locus: roughly 629-630 for A, B, C, DRB1 and DQB1; 500 to 550 for DQA1; roughly 600 for DPA1; and roughly 450 for DPB1. Around 330 gigabases of sequencing data and about 92 million unique TCR sequences made up an early release that covered 500 to 700 HLA-typed donors. Every repertoire in the discovery cohort had been generated on one and the same sequencing platform. The study used immunosequencing to profile the T cell repertoires of some 600 subjects and linked those repertoires to cytomegalovirus serostatus.

What the research found in general, with its limitations: A later analysis reported that several top co-occurrence clusters appeared linked to parvovirus B19, influenza, CMV and Epstein-Barr virus. Linkage disequilibrium might explain the correlated functional status among segregating V segments, but an unknown experimental factor could not be excluded. Because HLA typing was unavailable for some donors at each locus, only the typed subset was used in association tests. Cytomegalovirus status was reported to be diagnosed by the classifier with high specificity and sensitivity in both the original and validation cohorts. Because counts were too low, 15 to 20 rarely observed V segments, including chromosome 9 orphons, were left out of the earlier analysis of 587 of the donors. At a false discovery rate of 0.05, a later analysis linked 15,000 to 20,000 TCR beta sequences to specific HLA alleles. An earlier analysis of approximately 530 of the donors showed that most TCR beta V segments appeared in productive rearrangements either about 87% or about 30% of the time, which broadly matched IMGT annotations. Presence/absence analyses assumed roughly uniform sequencing depth across donors, an assumption that may not hold. For the cohort, immune exposure information was limited to CMV serostatus. A later analysis found that most CMV-associated TCR beta chains appeared HLA-restricted, with HLA associations seemingly driven largely by CMV exposure. Assigning TCR associations to individual alleles was difficult when HLA alleles, especially DR and DQ, strongly co-occurred. In a later genetic analysis, fewer N-insertions in productive TCRs were reported among donors in an Asian-associated ancestry cluster than the approximately 670-donor mean. The authors suggested that the approach could potentially be extended to other disease states and immunological phenotypes. In vitro tests confirmed that a few of the cytomegalovirus-associated TCR beta chains recognize cytomegalovirus antigens. A group of highly shared sequence variants was considered likely to be a technical artifact of the sequencing pipeline. An association between a missense DCLRE1C variant and V-gene and J-gene trimming of TCR beta chains was found in a later genetic analysis and replicated in an independent cohort. The study listed 164 TCR beta chains as associated with cytomegalovirus. A later analysis found that HLA-associated TCR beta chains were more clonally expanded and had lower generation probabilities than equally common non-associated chains. This cohort had only TCR beta chains sequenced, and the lack of alpha or paired-chain data limited which features could be detected. Some IMGT-functional V segments, including TRBV6-2 and TRBV6-3, could not be distinguished by the 87-base-pair reads and were therefore excluded. A further reported finding was that TCR beta sequences accurately predicted the HLA-A and HLA-B alleles for most subjects in the first cohort. Across donors, most TCR sequences were observed very rarely, whereas some public TCRs were present in many individuals. In a later analysis, TCR association rates were found to vary across HLA loci, with the most associated TCRs seen for DRB1 alleles and the fewest for HLA-C alleles.

From a lookup of the germline V gene, CDR1 and CDR2 are MRHNA and SNTAGT. Taken from cysteine to phenylalanine, the CDR3 has 15 residues. Only the CDR3 DNA stays, 45 bases, in frame from base 1. V sheds 6 bases and J sheds 0 bases, leaving 12 bases between their ends. The library was produced with the immunoSEQ multiplex PCR assay. For the multiplex PCR, a mixture combining 60 forward primers for TCR Vbeta segments and 13 reverse primers for TCR Jbeta segments was used. A multiplex PCR assay on genomic DNA amplified the CDR3 region of rearranged TCR beta genes. The Illumina HiSeq System was used to sequence the amplified TCR beta libraries as 87-base-pair reads. The study's own analysis went as follows. Across the roughly 600 repertoires, a later analysis counted tens of millions of unique TCR beta chains, some 11 million of which were shared by at least two donors. Raw reads were error-corrected and collapsed into unique sequences with a nearest-neighbor algorithm that merged closely related sequences to remove PCR and sequencing errors. V, D and J gene segments were assigned by aligning CDR3 sequences to IMGT reference sequences. For a sequence to be retained, a match of at least six nucleotides to both a V gene segment and a J gene segment was required. Rearrangements were called productive when the CDR3 lacked stop codons and stayed in frame with V and J; all others were non-productive. CDR3 was defined by IMGT convention, running from the second conserved V-encoded cysteine to the conserved J-encoded phenylalanine. The earlier analysis of a few hundred of the donors excluded sequences that lacked an unambiguous match to a single V gene segment. In an earlier analysis of a few hundred of the donors, a V segment was called functional when productive rearrangements were above 56.7%, and segregating when the standard deviation between donors exceeded 5%. A statistical classification framework was developed to diagnose cytomegalovirus status using the catalog of TCR beta chain sequences. In a later analysis, V and J genes were assigned by comparing TCR nucleotide sequences against IMGT/GENE-DB human TR gene sequences. A later analysis assigned CDR3 sequences and most-parsimonious VDJ recombination scenarios with the TCRdist pipeline. A later analysis defined each TCR beta chain by its CDR3 amino acid sequence plus V-gene family, and excluded reads lacking a unique V-gene family. In a later analysis, some 600 highly shared, low-generation-probability nucleotide sequences were removed to address suspected cross-contamination and a sequencing artifact. For each public chain, a later analysis derived a clonal expansion index from normalized ranks of inferred template counts within each repertoire. Generation probabilities in a later analysis came from a VDJ recombination model fitted to out-of-frame rearrangements, and those results were checked against IGoR. In a later analysis, hypergeometric tests were used to score TCR-TCR, TCR-HLA and TCR-CMV co-occurrence, with a repertoire-size bias correction applied to TCR pairs. False discovery rates were estimated in a later analysis by permuting HLA or CMV assignments 20 times. In a later analysis, co-occurring TCRs were grouped using DBSCAN, and TCRdist sequence similarity was added for clustering within HLA-allele-positive subsets. For co-occurrence clustering, repertoires with fewer than 30,000 or more than 120,000 public chains were excluded, along with about five repertoires with anomalous nucleotide sharing. Here the immuneACCESS table is served through TCRdb, limited to in-frame sequences with V and J called. Missing clones are a known gap in these copies; in checked studies unresolved V genes cover under half, and the rest lacks a known reason. V and J calls and clone size are as listed in that table; D and trimming were resolved from the DNA. The table for this sample records about 160,000 clones. The top ten constitute roughly 2% of the sample.

In total, roughly 710 healthy bone marrow donors made up the cohort. Cohort members were all nominally healthy when sampled, although unrecorded immune exposures were likely present. The donor was CMV seronegative and was included in the group of 352 seronegative cohort members. Every donor gave a peripheral blood sample, and the peripheral blood mononuclear cells from that sample were used for TCR beta sequencing. Genomic DNA extraction from the blood cell samples was performed with the Qiagen DNeasy Blood Extraction Kit. Source material: PBMCs. The receptor comes from a man in his thirties or forties in good health and CMV-seronegative. Here the chain combines TRBV6-4 and TRBJ2-1, and TRBD1 may be the D gene, going by 5 matching bases. The bases are TGTGCCAGCAGCCTACAGGTTAGCTCCTACAATGAGCAGTTCTTC. It translates to CASSLQVSSYNEQFF.